Below, 14 T cell receptor beta chains from the same sample are listed, as sequenced in a study of blood T cells in healthy people across ages. Primers used in a second PCR of roughly 7 to 11 cycles were a sample-barcoded 5' primer and a J-beta primer mix. MiXCR, run by TCRdb on the 5' RACE reads, gives a single entry per CDR3 protein. The repertoire holds 550,000 to 600,000 distinct CDR3 sequences, with 45% to 55% as singletons. The specimen sequenced was blood. The receptors shown here come from a man older than 75 in good health.

This chain connects TRBV2 to TRBJ2-4; D is perhaps TRBD1 or TRBD2 (5 bases each). The V and J ends lost 8 bases and 7 bases respectively, with 15 bases between them. CDR1 and CDR2 (germline): SNHLY, FYNNEI. This CDR3 contains 13 residues. The CDR3 bases are TGTGCCAGCCTGGGACGTCTAGCCAACATTCAGTACTTC. Its protein is CASLGRLANIQYF.

This chain uses TRBV20-1 with TRBJ1-2; 8 nucleotides align to TRBD1. The V gene end was trimmed by 4 bases and the J gene end by 6 bases; junction bases not matched to a gene: 4. In germline, CDR1 is DFQATT, CDR2 SNEGSKA (reference sequence). CDR3 length: 12 residues. The CDR3 protein is CSANDRGDGYTF. CDR3 bases: TGCAGTGCTAATGACAGGGGAGATGGCTACACCTTC.

The chain links TRBV9 to TRBJ1-4; no clear D gene. Trimming left V 0 bases short and J 8 bases short, with 14 bases between. The CDR3 sequence is 15 residues long. Germline lookup yields CDR1 SGDLS and CDR2 YYNGEE. CDR3 nucleotide sequence: TGTGCCAGCAGCGTAGGGGAGGGCGTTCGCGAAAAACTGTTTTTT. It specifies CASSVGEGVREKLFF.

The chain links TRBV7-2 to TRBJ2-4; D is undetermined. The J call may be faulty, since TRBJ2-7 better matches the DNA end. The CDR3 runs to 12 residues. Looked up from germline, CDR1 is SGHTA and CDR2 is FQGNSA. The CDR3 loop is CASSLGYYEQYF. The CDR3 DNA is TGTGCCAGCAGCTTAGGTTATTACGAGCAGTACTTC.

The V gene is TRBV12-3 or TRBV12-4, the J gene TRBJ1-5; 7 bases are a match to TRBD1. The CDR3 has 15 amino acids. With V trimmed by 2 bases and J by 3 bases, 4 bases remained unmatched. The CDR3 sequence is CASSLYDRDNQPQHF. As DNA, the CDR3 is TGTGCCAGCAGTTTATACGACAGGGACAATCAGCCCCAGCATTTT.

This clonotype was found a few times. The J gene is TRBJ2-1, the V gene TRBV7-2; 7 bases are a match to TRBD2. The CDR3 length is 16 residues. V lost 2 bases, J lost 3 bases, and 7 bases stayed unmatched. Germline CDR1 and CDR2: SGHTA and FQGNSA. CDR3 sequence (DNA): TGTGCCAGCAGCTTAAGGAGGGCTAGCGGCTACAATGAGCAGTTCTTC. This gives the protein CASSLRRASGYNEQFF.

The rearrangement joins TRBV7-2 to TRBJ1-5, with D unresolved. Germline CDR1 and CDR2: SGHTA and FQGNSA. The CDR3 totals 13 residues. The V gene lost 5 bases and the J gene lost 2 bases, with 7 bases spanning the gap. This CDR3 is CASSRRGNQPQHF. CDR3 in DNA: TGTGCCAGCAGCAGGAGGGGCAATCAGCCCCAGCATTTT.

The rearrangement joins TRBV7-9 to TRBJ2-4, with D maybe TRBD1 (5 bases). CDR3 size: 16 residues. Germline V gene lookup returns CDR1 SEHNR and CDR2 FQNEAQ (reference sequence). V was shortened by 6 bases and J by 0 bases, with 15 bases between the two germline ends. The CDR3 bases are TGTGCCAGCAGACCCGGACATAACTTAGCCAAAAACATTCAGTACTTC. As protein: CASRPGHNLAKNIQYF.

This clonotype was detected only a few times. The chain joins TRBV20-1 to TRBJ2-5, with 10 bases matching TRBD1. The J call may be mistaken, given a closer DNA end match to TRBJ2-7. The CDR3 is made up of 16 amino acids. The V gene's germline CDR1 is DFQATT and CDR2 SNEGSKA (reference sequence). DNA of the CDR3: TGCAGTGCTATTGAGCTCGGGACAGGGGAGGTCGGCGAGCAGTACTTC. Amino acid sequence: CSAIELGTGEVGEQYF.

This clonotype occurred many times. This chain links TRBV6-5 with TRBJ1-2; possible D gene TRBD1, 5 bases. The CDR3 spans 14 residues. Germline values: CDR1 MNHEY, CDR2 SVGAGI. The V and J ends lost 6 bases and 8 bases respectively, with 19 bases between them. The CDR3 loop reads CASRRQQDTGGYTF. The CDR3 DNA reads as TGTGCCAGCAGACGCCAACAGGACACCGGCGGCTACACCTTC.

This sequence joins TRBV21-1 and TRBJ2-3. TRBV21-1 is noted as a pseudogene. The CDR3 spans 16 residues. This chain's CDR3 is CASSDKFASTGDTQYF. The CDR3 nucleotides read TGTGCCAGCAGTGACAAATTTGCCAGTACGGGGGATACGCAGTATTTT.

The rearrangement links TRBV20-1 to TRBJ2-7; the D gene is possibly TRBD1 (6 bases). The germline V gene has CDR1 DFQATT and CDR2 SNEGSKA (reference sequence). Trimming removed 0 bases at V and 3 bases at J, with 18 bases between. The CDR3 sequence is 16 residues long. The DNA of the CDR3 is TGCAGTGCTAGAGATGTGGGGGCTTCGTACCACTACGAGCAGTACTTC. Amino acids: CSARDVGASYHYEQYF.

The V and J genes are TRBV27 and TRBJ1-6; D is possibly TRBD1 (5 bases). CDR1 is MNHEY, CDR2 SMNVEV, per germline (reference sequence). The CDR3 runs to 17 residues. Trimming removed 0 bases from V and 9 bases from J, with 18 bases in between. In DNA form, the CDR3 reads TGTGCCAGCAGTTTATCGATCGTACAGGTTCGAATTTCACCCCTCCACTTT. Protein sequence: CASSLSIVQVRISPLHF.

This chain links TRBV5-1 with TRBJ2-1; D is ambiguous. CDR1 is SGHRS, CDR2 YFSETQ, per germline. This CDR3 has 13 residues. V was trimmed by 4 bases and J by 12 bases, leaving 17 bases between them. Written as DNA, the CDR3 is TGCGCCAGCAGCATGGACCCCTACCGAGGGCAGTTCTTC. Protein: CASSMDPYRGQFF.